These 28 T cell receptor beta chains came from one sample sequenced in a study of identical twins. Via MiXCR, TCRdb re-called the 5' RACE reads, giving one row per CDR3 protein. The data contain about 470,000 distinct CDR3 sequences, approximately 24% of them seen just once; the ten biggest clones take up about 2.7%. The same data also contributed to another study, on T cells expressing NK-cell markers.

What was sequenced was CD4+ T cells sorted from blood. These receptors originate from a woman aged 18 to 35 in good health.

V is TRBV5-1 and J is TRBJ2-7; 7 positions match TRBD1. The CDR3 totals 13 residues. From germline, CDR1 is SGHRS and CDR2 YFSETQ. Trimming at V came to 7 bases and at J to 2 bases, leaving 6 bases not matched to a gene. CDR3 in amino acids: CASATGAAYEQYF. The CDR3 DNA reads as TGCGCCAGCGCCACAGGGGCCGCCTACGAGCAGTACTTC.

This clonotype was seen a few times. The rearrangement uses TRBV18 and TRBJ2-7, with 7 nucleotides matching TRBD2. CDR1 is KGHSH, CDR2 LQKENI, per germline. V shed 7 bases and J 4 bases; nucleotides not matched to a gene: 13. This CDR3 region has 15 residues. The chain's CDR3 is CASFSLGEGYYEQYF. CDR3 nucleotides: TGTGCCAGCTTCTCCTTAGGGGAGGGATATTACGAGCAGTACTTC. The full variable domain, rest sourced from reference TRBV18 and TRBJ2-7, is NAGVMQNPRHLVRRRGQEARLRCSPMKGHSHVYWYRQLPEEGLKFMVYLQKENIIDESGMPKERFSAEFPKEGPSILRIQQVVRGDSAAYFCASFSLGEGYYEQYFGPGTRLTVT.

This clonotype was counted a few times. The rearrangement joins TRBV18 to TRBJ2-7, with 11 nucleotides matching TRBD2. V was clipped by 6 bases and J by 2 bases; unmatched bases: 3. The CDR3 has 14 residues. Germline V lookup: CDR1 KGHSH, CDR2 LQKENI. The CDR3 sequence: CASSTSGSPYEQYF. The CDR3 DNA follows: TGTGCCAGCTCCACTAGCGGGAGCCCCTACGAGCAGTACTTC.

The rearrangement uses TRBV3-1 and TRBJ2-4; 8 nucleotides align to TRBD1. V lost 1 base to trimming and J lost 6 bases; unmatched junction nucleotides: 8. There are 16 residues in the CDR3. Germline V gene sequence: CDR1 LGHDT, CDR2 YNNKEL (reference sequence). CDR3 nucleotides: TGTGCCAGCAGCCAAGGAGGACAGGGAGGTAGAAACATTCAGTACTTC. It translates to CASSQGGQGGRNIQYF. The full variable domain, completed using reference TRBV3-1 and TRBJ2-4, is DTAVSQTPKYLVTQMGNDKSIKCEQNLGHDTMYWYKQDSKKFLKIMFSYNNKELIINETVPNRFSPKSPDKAHLNLHINSLELGDSAVYFCASSQGGQGGRNIQYFGAGTRLSVL.

This chain joins TRBV6-1 and TRBJ1-5, with TRBD1 matching 9 bases. CDR1 MNHNS and CDR2 SASEGT come from the germline V gene. V lost 7 bases to trimming and J lost 4 bases; unmatched junction nucleotides: 5. CDR3 length: 14 residues. The CDR3 nucleotides read TGTGCCAGCACTGGACAGGGGAAGAATCAGCCCCAGCATTTT. It specifies CASTGQGKNQPQHF.

This clonotype was picked up a small number of times. V usage is TRBV7-9 and J usage is TRBJ2-1; D may be TRBD1 or TRBD2 (5 bases each). The CDR3 is made up of 17 amino acids. V lost 1 base to trimming and J lost 0 bases, with 13 bases between them. The germline CDR1 and CDR2 sequences are SEHNR and FQNEAQ (reference sequence). The CDR3: CASSLGIRGHSYNEQFF. The DNA of the CDR3 is TGTGCCAGCAGCTTAGGTATCCGGGGCCACTCCTACAATGAGCAGTTCTTC.

This clonotype was observed a handful of times. CDR3 sequence (DNA): TGTGCCAGCAGCCTTACAGGGAAGCGGTTTAATTCACCCCTCCACTTT. Translating gives CASSLTGKRFNSPLHF. J is TRBJ1-6 and V is TRBV7-2, with D perhaps matching TRBD1 (6 bases). Germline values: CDR1 SGHTA, CDR2 FQGNSA. The CDR3 is made up of 16 amino acids. V lost 5 bases and J lost 6, with 17 bases in between.

This clonotype was counted a few times. The chain is built from TRBV7-2 and TRBJ2-1; TRBD2 is a possible D gene (6 bases). V was cut by 1 base and J by 6 bases, with 16 bases left in between. Germline V gene sequence: CDR1 SGHTA, CDR2 FQGNSA. The CDR3 is 16 amino acids. This CDR3 is CASSLVGGLSVNEQFF. DNA for the CDR3: TGTGCCAGCAGCTTAGTAGGAGGACTATCGGTCAATGAGCAGTTCTTC.

The V and J genes are TRBV5-1 and TRBJ2-7, with 8 bases fitting TRBD2. Germline V gene data show CDR1 as SGHRS and CDR2 as YFSETQ. The V and J ends lost 1 base and 0 bases, in that order; junction bases with no gene match: 3. This CDR3 spans 15 amino acids. CDR3 in amino acids: CASSLSGGVSYEQYF. The CDR3 coding sequence is TGCGCCAGCAGCTTGAGCGGGGGCGTCTCCTACGAGCAGTACTTC.

This clonotype was observed a few times. The chain carries TRBV7-2 and TRBJ2-1; D is undetermined. The CDR3 totals 12 residues. The V gene's germline CDR1 is SGHTA and CDR2 FQGNSA. V lost 2 bases to trimming and J lost 8 bases, with 7 bases between them. The CDR3 loop reads CASSLIPHEQFF. The CDR3 DNA follows: TGTGCCAGCAGCTTAATCCCGCATGAGCAGTTCTTC.

V usage is TRBV20-1 and J usage is TRBJ1-2; weak D call: TRBD1 (6 bases). CDR3 length: 14 amino acids. The ends were cut back, 3 bases at V and 4 bases at J, with 15 bases in the middle. Germline CDR1 reads DFQATT; CDR2 reads SNEGSKA (reference sequence). Here the CDR3 DNA reads TGCAGTGCTAGCTACAGGGATGACTCCTATGGCTACACCTTC. Amino acids: CSASYRDDSYGYTF.

This clonotype was observed once. V gene TRBV6-2 or TRBV6-3 combines with J gene TRBJ2-3; D gene ambiguous. This CDR3 is 15 amino acids long. Germline V CDR1 and CDR2: MNHEY, SVGEGT. Deletions cut 5 bases from V and 1 base from J, with 13 bases between. CDR3 in amino acids: CASSNGGLGTDTQYF. CDR3 nucleotides: TGTGCCAGCAGTAACGGCGGTCTGGGCACAGATACGCAGTATTTT.

The chain links TRBV24-1 to TRBJ2-1; D is possibly TRBD2 (6 bases). The CDR3 is made up of 15 amino acids. Germline CDR1 KGHDR, CDR2 SFDVKD. Trimming removed 2 bases from V and 8 bases from J, with 15 bases in between. This chain's CDR3 is CATSDSKFGGYEQFF. The DNA of the CDR3 is TGTGCCACCAGTGATTCAAAGTTTGGGGGGTATGAGCAGTTCTTC.

The V call is TRBV20-1, the J call TRBJ2-5; TRBD1 agrees at 11 bases. CDR3 length: 14 amino acids. Germline V gene lookup returns CDR1 DFQATT and CDR2 SNEGSKA (reference sequence). The V gene end was trimmed by 6 bases and the J gene end by 5 bases; junction bases not matched to a gene: 8. CDR3 region: CSAADRGRGETQYF. For the CDR3, the DNA is TGCAGTGCCGCGGACAGGGGGCGAGGGGAGACCCAGTACTTC.

This chain links TRBV11-3 with TRBJ2-1; the D gene is possibly TRBD1 (6 bases). The CDR3 is 13 amino acids. Germline V lookup: CDR1 SGHNT, CDR2 YENEEA. The germline V and J ends were trimmed by 0 bases and 8 bases, with 8 bases remaining between them. The CDR3 coding sequence is TGTGCCAGCAGCTTAGATGGGACACATGAGCAGTTCTTC. Translation: CASSLDGTHEQFF.

This chain links TRBV20-1 with TRBJ1-4, with TRBD1 as a possible D gene (6 bases). The CDR3 covers 13 residues. The ends were cut back, 1 base at V and 8 bases at J, with 11 bases in the middle. Germline assignment: CDR1 DFQATT and CDR2 SNEGSKA (reference sequence). This CDR3 reads CSARVRGGEKLFF. CDR3 coding DNA: TGCAGTGCTAGAGTAAGGGGGGGAGAAAAACTGTTTTTT.

The rearrangement uses TRBV20-1 and TRBJ2-3; 13 nucleotides align to TRBD2. CDR1 is DFQATT, CDR2 SNEGSKA, per germline (reference sequence). This CDR3 has 15 residues. V lost 3 bases to trimming and J lost 6 bases; unmatched junction nucleotides: 6. CDR3 bases: TGCAGTGCTAGTAGGACTAGCGGGAGTCGCGATACGCAGTATTTT. It specifies CSASRTSGSRDTQYF.

This clonotype showed up just a few times. The gene calls are TRBV20-1 and TRBJ2-3, with a possible D match to TRBD2 (5 bases). The V end lost 1 base, the J end lost 3 bases, and 5 bases lay between the germline ends. The CDR3 runs to 12 residues. In germline, CDR1 is DFQATT, CDR2 SNEGSKA (reference sequence). Here the CDR3 reads CSARAGTDTQYF. DNA of the CDR3: TGCAGTGCTAGAGCGGGGACAGATACGCAGTATTTT.

This clonotype was recorded a few times. This sequence joins TRBV5-6 and TRBJ2-1; weak D call: TRBD2 (6 bases). Germline CDR1 and CDR2: SGHDT and YYEEEE. V dropped 9 bases and J dropped 0 bases, with 19 bases sitting between them. The CDR3 is 16 amino acids. In DNA form, the CDR3 reads TGTGCCACCTTGGAGTATGGGGGGAGCTCCTACAATGAGCAGTTCTTC. It encodes CATLEYGGSSYNEQFF.

The rearrangement links TRBV11-2 to TRBJ2-1, with D uncertain. Germline-derived CDR1 and CDR2 are SGHAT and FQNNGV. V was shortened by 4 bases and J by 8 bases, with 6 bases between the two germline ends. This CDR3 region has 11 residues. The DNA of the CDR3 is TGTGCCAGCAGCTCCTCGCATGAGCAGTTCTTC. Its protein product is CASSSSHEQFF. Based on the CDR3 plus reference TRBV11-2 and TRBJ2-1, the full variable domain is EAGVAQSPRYKIIEKRQSVAFWCNPISGHATLYWYQQILGQGPKLLIQFQNNGVVDDSQLPKDRFSAERLKGVDSTLKIQPAKLEDSAVYLCASSSSHEQFFGPGTRLTVL.

This chain connects TRBV11-2 to TRBJ2-7; D not resolved. The V gene's germline CDR1 is SGHAT and CDR2 FQNNGV. The V end was cut by 2 bases, the J end by 9 bases, with 11 bases between. The CDR3 runs 12 residues. The CDR3 DNA reads TGTGCCAGCAGCTTACGGCCCCGTGGGCAGTACTTC. It translates to CASSLRPRGQYF.

With respect to this clonotype: Since the CDR3 does not end with the conserved phenylalanine or tryptophan, this likely comes from a read error. The V call is TRBV5-1, the J call TRBJ2-1; no reliable D call. Trimming removed 4 bases from V and 3 bases from J, with 5 bases in between. Germline V gene sequence: CDR1 SGHRS, CDR2 YFSETQ. The CDR3 loop spans 12 amino acids. In DNA form, the CDR3 reads TGCGCCAGCAGCCTTGACTACAATGAGCAGTTCCTC. This codes for CASSLDYNEQFL.

This clonotype was observed a few times. The chain's CDR3 is CASSPPWRDTQYF. Here the CDR3 DNA reads TGTGCCAGCAGCCCACCTTGGCGGGATACGCAGTATTTT. The V gene is TRBV12-3 or TRBV12-4, the J gene TRBJ2-3; D call uncertain. V lost 6 bases and J 6 bases, leaving 13 bases between the germline ends. The CDR3 totals 13 residues.

The chain is built from TRBV5-4 and TRBJ2-2, with TRBD1 as a possible D gene (6 bases). The germline V and J ends were trimmed by 4 bases and 5 bases, with 15 bases remaining between them. The CDR3 totals 15 residues. The germline V gene encodes CDR1 SGHNT and CDR2 YYREEE (reference sequence). The CDR3 DNA is TGTGCCAGCAGCGACAGGACCCGAACGACCGGGGAGCTGTTTTTT. It translates to CASSDRTRTTGELFF.

The chain has TRBV20-1 and TRBJ2-1, with D perhaps TRBD1 or TRBD2 (6 bases each). Germline V gene sequence: CDR1 DFQATT, CDR2 SNEGSKA (reference sequence). V lost 5 bases and J 8 bases, leaving 16 bases between the germline ends. The CDR3 extends over 13 amino acids. In DNA, the CDR3 is TGCAGTGCTGGATCGGGGGCCATTCATGAGCAGTTCTTC. As protein: CSAGSGAIHEQFF.

The rearrangement uses TRBV18 and TRBJ2-5; tentative D call: TRBD1 (6 bases). Germline assignment: CDR1 KGHSH and CDR2 LQKENI. The CDR3 is 13 residues long. V shed 6 bases and J shed 2 bases, with 10 bases lying between them. The CDR3 loop is CASSGTQQETQYF. As DNA, the CDR3 is TGTGCCAGCTCCGGGACACAGCAAGAGACCCAGTACTTC.

This clonotype was observed a few times. The DNA of the CDR3 is TGTGCCTGGAAACCGAGACAGGGCTACGAGCAGTACTTC. Translating it yields CAWKPRQGYEQYF. V and J are TRBV30 and TRBJ2-7; 7 bases are shared with TRBD1. Germline loops: CDR1 GTSNPN, CDR2 SVGIG (reference sequence). V lost 4 bases and J lost 3; bases outside the gene matches: 6. The CDR3 is 13 residues long.

This clonotype came up a few times. The J gene is TRBJ1-1, the V gene TRBV5-1; 8 bases line up with TRBD1. Germline assignment: CDR1 SGHRS and CDR2 YFSETQ. V trimming: 3 bases; J trimming: 0 bases; junction bases outside the gene matches: 4. This CDR3 is built from 15 residues. In DNA form, the CDR3 reads TGCGCCAGCAGCTCCCAGGGGGCGTTGAACACTGAAGCTTTCTTT. It codes for CASSSQGALNTEAFF.